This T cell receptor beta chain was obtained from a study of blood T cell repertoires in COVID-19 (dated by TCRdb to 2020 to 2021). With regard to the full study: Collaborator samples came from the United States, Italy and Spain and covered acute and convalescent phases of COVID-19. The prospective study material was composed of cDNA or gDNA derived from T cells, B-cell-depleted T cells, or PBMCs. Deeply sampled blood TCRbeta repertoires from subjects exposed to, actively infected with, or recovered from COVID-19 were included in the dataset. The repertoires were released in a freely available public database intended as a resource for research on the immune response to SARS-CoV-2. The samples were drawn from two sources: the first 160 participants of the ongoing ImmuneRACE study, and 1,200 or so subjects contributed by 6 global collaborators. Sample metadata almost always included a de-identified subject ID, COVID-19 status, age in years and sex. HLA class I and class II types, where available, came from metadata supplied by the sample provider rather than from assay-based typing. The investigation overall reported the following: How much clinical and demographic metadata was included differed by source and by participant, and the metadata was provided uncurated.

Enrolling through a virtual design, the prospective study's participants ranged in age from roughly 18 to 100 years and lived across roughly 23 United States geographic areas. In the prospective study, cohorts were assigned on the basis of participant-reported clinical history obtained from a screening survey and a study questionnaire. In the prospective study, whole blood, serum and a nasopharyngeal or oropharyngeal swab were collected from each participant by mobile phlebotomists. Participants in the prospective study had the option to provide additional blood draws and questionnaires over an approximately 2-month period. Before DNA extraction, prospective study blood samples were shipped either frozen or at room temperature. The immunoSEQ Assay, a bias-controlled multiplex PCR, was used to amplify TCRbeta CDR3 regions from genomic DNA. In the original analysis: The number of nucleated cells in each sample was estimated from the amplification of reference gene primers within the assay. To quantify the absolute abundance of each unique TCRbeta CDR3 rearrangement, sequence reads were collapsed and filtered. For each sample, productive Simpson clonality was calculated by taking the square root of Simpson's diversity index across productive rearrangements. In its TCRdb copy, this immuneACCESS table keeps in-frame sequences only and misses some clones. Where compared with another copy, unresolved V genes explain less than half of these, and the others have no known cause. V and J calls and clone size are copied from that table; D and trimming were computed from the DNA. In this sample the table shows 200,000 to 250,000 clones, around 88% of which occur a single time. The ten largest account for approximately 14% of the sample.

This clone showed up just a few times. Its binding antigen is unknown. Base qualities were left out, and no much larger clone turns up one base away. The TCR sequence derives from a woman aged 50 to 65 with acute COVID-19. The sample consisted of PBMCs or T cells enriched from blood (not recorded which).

DNA sequence: TGTGCCAGCATCGGGGACAATGAGCAGTTCTTC. This codes for CASIGDNEQFF. The rearranged segments are TRBV5-4 and TRBJ2-1, with TRBD2 perhaps the D gene, on 5 matching bases. Reading from cysteine to phenylalanine, the CDR3 counts 11 amino acids. The DNA shown is the 33-base CDR3, in frame from base 1. The germline V gene (reference sequence) yields SGHNT for CDR1 and YYREEE for CDR2. V and J are truncated by 6 bases and 5 bases respectively, leaving an intervening sequence of 6 bases.